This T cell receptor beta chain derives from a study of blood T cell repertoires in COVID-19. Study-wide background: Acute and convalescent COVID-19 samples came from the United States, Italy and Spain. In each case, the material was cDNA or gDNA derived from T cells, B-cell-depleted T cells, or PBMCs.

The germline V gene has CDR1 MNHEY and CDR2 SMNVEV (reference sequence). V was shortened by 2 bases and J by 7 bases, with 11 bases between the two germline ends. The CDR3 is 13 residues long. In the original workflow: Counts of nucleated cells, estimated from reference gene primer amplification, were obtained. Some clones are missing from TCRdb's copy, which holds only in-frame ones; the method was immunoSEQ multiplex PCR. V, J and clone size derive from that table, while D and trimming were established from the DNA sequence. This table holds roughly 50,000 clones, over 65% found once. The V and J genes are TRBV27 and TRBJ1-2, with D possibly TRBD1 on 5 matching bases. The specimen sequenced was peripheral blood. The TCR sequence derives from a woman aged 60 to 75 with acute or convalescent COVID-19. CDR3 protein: CASSLGGALGYTF. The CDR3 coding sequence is TGTGCCAGCAGTTTAGGAGGGGCGCTTGGCTACACCTTC.